Listed below are T cell receptor beta chains from one sample, sequenced in a study of CD8 T cells in Susac syndrome. TCRdb recomputed calls from the immunoSEQ multiplex PCR reads with MiXCR, one row per CDR3 protein. The table shows 160,000 or so distinct CDR3 sequences, with roughly 95% occurring only once. Sequences were obtained from CD8+ T cells from PBMCs. These receptors were taken from a human donor with multiple sclerosis. Both conserved end residues are part of each CDR3. A D gene is named only where the DNA matches it firmly. Part of the rows lack a size; the others show once, few, many or a class for expanded clones.

length	J	D	V	size	CDR3	DNA
16	TRBJ2-3	NA	TRBV20-1	once	CSARDLASVLADTQYF	TGCAGTGCTAGAGATTTGGCTAGCGTGTTGGCAGATACGCAGTATTTT
15	TRBJ2-7	TRBD1	TRBV30	NA	CACAPPGTGYREQYF	TGTGCCTGTGCCCCCCCGGGGACAGGGTACCGCGAGCAGTACTTC
17	TRBJ2-3	NA	TRBV5-4	NA	CASSLEHTVTGTDTQYF	TGTGCCAGCAGCTTGGAACACACAGTCACGGGCACAGATACGCAGTATTTT
13	TRBJ2-5	NA	TRBV13	NA	CASSPAGGETQYF	TGTGCCAGCAGCCCCGCCGGGGGAGAGACCCAGTACTTC
14	TRBJ2-7	NA	TRBV7-9	NA	CASSPRGSPGEQYF	TGTGCCAGCAGCCCTAGAGGGTCGCCCGGCGAGCAGTACTTC
20	TRBJ2-6	TRBD1	TRBV6-1	NA	CASTKHFPGTGAGGANVLTF	TGTGCCAGCACCAAACACTTCCCCGGGACAGGGGCGGGAGGGGCCAACGTCCTGACTTTC
17	TRBJ1-6	NA	TRBV5-1	once	CASRWWEESSYNSPLHF	TGCGCCAGCAGATGGTGGGAAGAAAGCTCCTATAATTCACCCCTCCACTTT
14	TRBJ2-7	NA	TRBV25-1	NA	CASSHSSLTYEQYF	TGTGCCAGCAGTCATTCCAGCCTAACCTACGAGCAGTACTTC
12	TRBJ2-3	NA	TRBV20-1	NA	CSASGDPLEQYF	TGCAGTGCTAGTGGAGACCCGCTGGAGCAGTATTTT
18	TRBJ2-2	NA	TRBV3-1	NA	CASSQVKGAGSNTGELFF	TGTGCCAGCAGCCAAGTAAAGGGGGCGGGGTCGAACACCGGGGAGCTGTTTTTT
15	TRBJ2-5	TRBD1	TRBV7-9	NA	CASSPRQGLQETQYF	TGTGCCAGCAGCCCCAGACAGGGCCTCCAGGAGACCCAGTACTTC
13	TRBJ1-2	NA	TRBV5-1	once	CASSLSRVYGYTF	TGCGCCAGCAGCTTGTCAAGGGTATATGGCTACACCTTC
16	TRBJ1-4	NA	TRBV9	NA	CASSIGTHPTNEKLFF	TGTGCCAGCAGCATTGGGACCCATCCAACTAATGAAAAACTGTTTTTT
14	TRBJ2-5	TRBD2	TRBV27	NA	CASSIRGGQETQYF	TGTGCCAGCAGCATTCGGGGGGGCCAGGAGACCCAGTACTTC
15	TRBJ1-2	NA	TRBV20-1	NA	CSATHYRVRDYGYTF	TGCAGTGCTACCCATTACAGGGTCCGTGACTATGGCTACACCTTC
13	TRBJ1-4	NA	TRBV30	NA	CAWSPQVWEKLFF	TGTGCCTGGAGCCCCCAAGTTTGGGAAAAACTGTTTTTT
14	TRBJ1-1	NA	TRBV30	NA	CAWRVAGLNTEAFF	TGTGCCTGGAGGGTGGCGGGGTTGAACACTGAAGCTTTCTTT
10	TRBJ2-7	NA	TRBV30	NA	CAWGSYEQYF	TGTGCCTGGGGCAGCTACGAGCAGTACTTC
16	TRBJ1-1	TRBD1	TRBV3-1	NA	CASSQEGGSRNTEAFF	TGTGCCAGCAGCCAAGAAGGGGGCTCGCGGAACACTGAAGCTTTCTTT
18	TRBJ2-5	TRBD2	TRBV9	NA	CASSVGGLAGAFTETQYF	TGTGCCAGCAGCGTAGGAGGGCTAGCGGGAGCATTTACAGAGACCCAGTACTTC
15	TRBJ2-3	NA	TRBV28	NA	CASSFEGGGTDTQYF	TGTGCCAGCAGTTTCGAGGGGGGAGGCACAGATACGCAGTATTTT
17	TRBJ2-3	NA	TRBV27	NA	CASSFLLVGAGTDTQYF	TGTGCCAGCAGTTTCTTACTGGTGGGGGCTGGCACAGATACGCAGTATTTT
13	TRBJ1-1	NA	TRBV20-1	NA	CSGSRAPNTEAFF	TGCAGTGGTTCCCGGGCCCCAAACACTGAAGCTTTCTTT
14	TRBJ1-2	NA	TRBV7-2	NA	CASSLGTAPGGYTF	TGTGCCAGCAGCTTAGGGACGGCGCCGGGTGGCTACACCTTC
16	TRBJ1-2	NA	TRBV20-1	NA	CSARGTPRTTNYGYTF	TGCAGTGCCAGAGGGACTCCTCGGACGACTAACTATGGCTACACCTTC
14	TRBJ2-5	NA	TRBV6-5	NA	CASSEGVIPETQYF	TGTGCCAGCAGTGAGGGAGTGATACCGGAGACCCAGTACTTC
14	TRBJ1-1	NA	TRBV11-1	NA	CASSLDGEYTEAFF	TGTGCCAGCAGCTTAGATGGCGAGTACACTGAAGCTTTCTTT
16	TRBJ2-1	TRBD2	TRBV29-1	NA	CSVGGRRESSYNEQFF	TGCAGCGTGGGAGGGAGGAGGGAGAGCTCCTACAATGAGCAGTTCTTC
13	TRBJ1-2	NA	TRBV3-1	once	CASSPGITYGYTF	TGTGCCAGCAGCCCAGGGATTACCTATGGCTACACCTTC
12	TRBJ2-7	TRBD1	TRBV30	NA	CALSGGPYEQYF	TGTGCCTTATCAGGGGGTCCCTACGAGCAGTACTTC
14	TRBJ1-5	TRBD1	TRBV30	few	CAWTPGQGNQPQHF	TGTGCCTGGACCCCGGGACAGGGTAACCAGCCCCAGCATTTT
16	TRBJ2-7	TRBD1	TRBV5-1	once	CASSPHRDRESYEQYF	TGCGCCAGCAGCCCTCACCGGGACAGGGAGTCCTACGAGCAGTACTTC
14	TRBJ2-2	NA	TRBV12-3/TRBV12-4	NA	CASSLIMNTGELFF	TGTGCCAGCAGTTTAATTATGAACACCGGGGAGCTGTTTTTT
19	TRBJ2-4	NA	TRBV7-9	NA	CASSPPAAGLGDVKNIQYF	TGTGCCAGCAGCCCTCCCGCGGCAGGCTTAGGGGATGTCAAAAACATTCAGTACTTC
15	TRBJ1-2	NA	TRBV20-1	NA	CSARDLGRGDFGYTF	TGCAGTGCTAGAGACCTGGGACGGGGGGACTTTGGCTACACCTTC
15	TRBJ1-1	TRBD1	TRBV7-8	NA	CASSISGTGNTEAFF	TGTGCCAGCAGCATCTCCGGGACAGGGAACACTGAAGCTTTCTTT
15	TRBJ2-1	NA	TRBV15	NA	CATSSPEAGWNEQFF	TGTGCCACCAGCAGCCCGGAGGCAGGTTGGAATGAGCAGTTCTTC
17	TRBJ2-5	NA	TRBV27	NA	CASSSFFQGGRGETQYF	TGTGCCAGCAGTTCTTTTTTTCAGGGGGGCCGAGGGGAGACCCAGTACTTC
16	TRBJ2-5	NA	TRBV3-1	NA	CASSPRVLAMQETQYF	TGTGCCAGCAGCCCCCGAGTTCTAGCGATGCAAGAGACCCAGTACTTC
14	TRBJ1-2	NA	TRBV13	NA	CASSSDRGHYGYTF	TGTGCCAGCAGCTCGGACAGAGGCCACTATGGCTACACCTTC
12	TRBJ1-2	NA	TRBV20-1	once	CSARRDVYGYTF	TGCAGTGCTAGAAGGGACGTCTATGGCTACACCTTC
16	TRBJ1-1	TRBD1	TRBV29-1	NA	CSVEDLLWAGGPEAFF	TGCAGCGTTGAAGATCTGTTGTGGGCAGGGGGCCCTGAAGCTTTCTTT
16	TRBJ2-5	TRBD2	TRBV20-1	NA	CSARDPLTSGWETQYF	TGCAGTGCTAGAGATCCCTTGACTAGCGGCTGGGAGACCCAGTACTTC
12	TRBJ2-1	NA	TRBV27	NA	CASSLRLGEQFF	TGTGCCAGCAGTTTACGGCTGGGTGAGCAGTTCTTC
15	TRBJ2-1	NA	TRBV21-1	NA	CASSKVRVSYNEQFF	TGTGCCAGCAGCAAAGTGAGGGTGTCCTACAATGAGCAGTTCTTC
13	TRBJ2-1	NA	TRBV20-1	NA	CSARVGPVDEQFF	TGCAGTGCTAGAGTTGGACCTGTCGATGAGCAGTTCTTC
15	TRBJ2-5	TRBD2	TRBV6-5	NA	CASSYLAGGQETQYF	TGTGCCAGCAGTTACCTAGCGGGGGGGCAAGAGACCCAGTACTTC
14	TRBJ1-2	NA	TRBV9	NA	CASSPGGISDGYTF	TGTGCCAGCAGCCCCGGGGGGATTTCGGACGGCTACACCTTC
11	TRBJ1-5	NA	TRBV30	NA	CAWGGNQPQHF	TGTGCCTGGGGGGGAAATCAGCCCCAGCATTTT
12	TRBJ2-2	TRBD2	TRBV29-1	NA	CSVPGGTGELFF	TGCAGCGTTCCGGGGGGGACCGGGGAGCTGTTTTTT
13	TRBJ1-1	NA	TRBV29-1	NA	CSVESLTGEEAFF	TGCAGCGTTGAAAGTTTAACAGGAGAAGAAGCTTTCTTT
14	TRBJ2-2	TRBD1	TRBV29-1	NA	CSVAGQGDTGELFF	TGCAGCGTCGCTGGACAGGGCGACACCGGGGAGCTGTTTTTT
11	TRBJ1-4	TRBD1	TRBV5-6	NA	CASSLAGTGSF	TGTGCCAGCAGCTTGGCCGGGACAGGCAGTTTT
16	TRBJ1-4	NA	TRBV3-1	NA	CASSQVRTKENEKLFF	TGTGCCAGCAGCCAAGTTCGGACAAAGGAAAATGAAAAACTGTTTTTT
13	TRBJ1-1	NA	TRBV29-1	few	CSVEHRMNTEAFF	TGCAGCGTTGAACACCGGATGAACACTGAAGCTTTCTTT
13	TRBJ2-5	NA	TRBV7-9	NA	CASSSPVRETQYF	TGTGCCAGCAGCTCCCCTGTCCGAGAGACCCAGTACTTC
14	TRBJ1-6	NA	TRBV30	NA	CAWSVGGTNSPLHF	TGTGCCTGGAGTGTTGGGGGAACTAATTCACCCCTCCACTTT
13	TRBJ2-7	NA	TRBV7-3	NA	CASSPPDSYEQYF	TGTGCCAGCAGCCCCCCGGACTCCTACGAGCAGTACTTC
13	TRBJ2-2	NA	TRBV12-3/TRBV12-4	NA	CASFYGNTGELFF	TGTGCCAGCTTTTACGGAAACACCGGGGAGCTGTTTTTT